This paragraph covers one TCR beta chain sequence. Its target is not known. The CDR3 runs to 13 residues. Trimming took 3 bases from V and 2 from J, leaving 9 bases between them. CDR1 DFQATT and CDR2 SNEGSKA come from the germline V gene (reference sequence). This record belongs to a study of T cell responses to AZD1222 COVID-19 vaccine. Study information: Pooling was applied to second doses at about 4 or about 12 weeks.

Profiled with immunoSEQ multiplex PCR; TCRdb holds only in-frame clones, not every one. The sample lists about 140,000 clones, roughly 92% occurring once. General study findings and limits: Donors skewed white British and female; clonal diversity was possibly underestimated. The study sampled repertoires only after the peak T cell response.

The sequence derives from an adult in good health. The chain has TRBV20-1 and TRBJ2-3; TRBD1 is a possible D gene (5 bases). This sample comprised peripheral blood, obtained on day 0 of AZD1222 vaccination. Here the CDR3 reads CSASETDTDTQYF. CDR3 sequence (DNA): TGCAGTGCTAGTGAGACAGACACAGATACGCAGTATTTT.